These T cell receptor beta chains were read from a single sample in a study of T cell responses to AZD1222 COVID-19 vaccine. TCRdb's copy holds only in-frame clones and misses some; the assay was immunoSEQ multiplex PCR. The profile shows roughly 150,000 clones, around 91% of them singletons. The material was peripheral blood, obtained 28 days after the second AZD1222 dose. These receptors came from an adult who received the AZD1222 COVID-19 vaccine. The CDR3 runs from the conserved cysteine through the conserved F or W. D genes are given only for firm matches. A clone size is listed for some rows: how often the clone was seen (once, few, many), or a class if it is expanded.

CASSSTGMNTGELFF	TGTGCCAGCAGCTCAACAGGGATGAACACCGGGGAGCTGTTTTTT	15	TRBV7-2	-	once	TRBJ2-2
CASSLEGPRSPLHF	TGTGCCAGCAGCTTAGAGGGCCCTAGATCACCCCTCCACTTT	14	TRBV5-5	-	-	TRBJ1-6
CASNNRGLAGETQYF	TGTGCCAGCAACAACAGAGGACTAGCGGGGGAGACCCAGTACTTC	15	TRBV2	TRBD2	-	TRBJ2-5
CASSLEAGGYHEQYF	TGCGCCAGCAGCTTGGAAGCGGGAGGGTACCACGAGCAGTACTTC	15	TRBV5-1	TRBD2	-	TRBJ2-7
CAWSVAPNYGYTF	TGTGCCTGGAGTGTCGCCCCTAACTATGGCTACACCTTC	13	TRBV30	-	-	TRBJ1-2
CASRPRGRGSNQPQHF	TGTGCCAGCAGACCCAGGGGGCGCGGGAGCAATCAGCCCCAGCATTTT	16	TRBV27	TRBD1	-	TRBJ1-5
CASRGRAEYNSPLHF	TGTGCCAGCAGGGGAAGGGCTGAATATAATTCACCCCTCCACTTT	15	TRBV6-5	-	-	TRBJ1-6
CASSQVGIVGSPLHF	TGTGCCAGCAGCCAAGTGGGTATAGTGGGGTCACCCCTCCACTTT	15	TRBV4-2	-	-	TRBJ1-6
CASSTGLAGTKEQFF	TGTGCCAGCAGTACGGGACTAGCGGGTACAAAGGAGCAGTTCTTC	15	TRBV6-5	TRBD2	-	TRBJ2-1
CASSNNRGAGYGYTF	TGTGCCAGCAGCAATAACAGGGGTGCCGGATATGGCTACACCTTC	15	TRBV5-4	TRBD1	-	TRBJ1-2
CASSLQGQGTTEAFF	TGTGCCAGCAGCCTACAGGGCCAGGGAACCACTGAAGCTTTCTTT	15	TRBV6-5	-	-	TRBJ1-1
CASSEGGLTYNSPLHF	TGCGCCAGCAGTGAGGGGGGGTTAACCTATAATTCACCCCTCCACTTT	16	TRBV10-2	-	few	TRBJ1-6
CASSSRAGLNTGELFF	TGTGCCAGCAGCTCCCGGGCAGGGCTTAACACCGGGGAGCTGTTTTTT	16	TRBV13	-	-	TRBJ2-2
CASSAPSRTGELFF	TGTGCCAGCAGCGCTCCCTCGCGCACCGGGGAGCTGTTTTTT	14	TRBV28	-	-	TRBJ2-2
CASSLESRGYTF	TGTGCCAGCAGCTTAGAATCGCGTGGCTACACCTTC	12	TRBV7-9	-	-	TRBJ1-2
CASSLELYGYTF	TGTGCCAGCAGCTTAGAACTTTACGGCTACACCTTC	12	TRBV11-2	-	-	TRBJ1-2
CASSLWGSSYEQYF	TGTGCCAGCAGTTTATGGGGGAGCTCCTACGAGCAGTACTTC	14	TRBV28	-	-	TRBJ2-7
CASSPPGTYGYTF	TGTGCCAGCAGCCCCCCGGGTACCTATGGCTACACCTTC	13	TRBV6-5	-	-	TRBJ1-2
CASSLGTNSRTTYEQYF	TGTGCCAGCTCATTGGGTACTAACAGTAGGACGACTTACGAGCAGTACTTC	17	TRBV7-9	-	few	TRBJ2-7
CASSLATSGRSMRNEQFF	TGCGCCAGCAGCTTGGCAACTAGCGGGAGGTCGATGCGGAATGAGCAGTTCTTC	18	TRBV5-1	TRBD2	-	TRBJ2-1
CASTTGTGFNNEQFF	TGCGCCAGCACCACCGGGACAGGGTTTAACAATGAGCAGTTCTTC	15	TRBV5-1	TRBD1	-	TRBJ2-1
CASSLNYQGRGGYTF	TGTGCCAGCAGTTTAAATTACCAGGGGAGGGGTGGCTACACCTTC	15	TRBV28	-	-	TRBJ1-2
CASSIDGPGFYGYTF	TGTGCCAGTAGTATCGACGGCCCGGGATTCTATGGCTACACCTTC	15	TRBV19	-	-	TRBJ1-2
CASSDSMGKNEKLFF	TGTGCCAGCAGTGACTCGATGGGGAAAAATGAAAAACTGTTTTTT	15	TRBV6-4	-	-	TRBJ1-4
CAWSGGQVYGYTF	TGTGCCTGGAGTGGGGGACAGGTCTATGGCTACACCTTC	13	TRBV30	TRBD1	-	TRBJ1-2
CASSIGVGSGHEQFF	TGTGCCAGTAGTATCGGCGTCGGGAGCGGGCACGAGCAGTTCTTC	15	TRBV19	-	-	TRBJ2-1
CASSEGGGLVGGNTIYF	TGTGCCAGCAGTGAAGGGGGGGGCCTGGTAGGAGGAAACACCATATATTTT	17	TRBV25-1	-	-	TRBJ1-3
CASRDRNNQPQHF	TGTGCCAGCAGGGACAGAAACAATCAGCCCCAGCATTTT	13	TRBV28	-	-	TRBJ1-5
CASRATKIINTGELFF	TGCGCCAGCCGGGCTACAAAAATCATAAACACCGGGGAGCTGTTTTTT	16	TRBV4-1	-	few	TRBJ2-2
CASRWGTGGSYEQYF	TGCGCCAGCAGATGGGGTACAGGGGGGTCTTACGAGCAGTACTTC	15	TRBV5-1	TRBD1	few	TRBJ2-7
CASSQDRGGTEAFF	TGCGCCAGCAGCCAAGATAGGGGGGGCACTGAAGCTTTCTTT	14	TRBV4-3	-	many	TRBJ1-1
CASSPRGRGSSYNEQFF	TGTGCCAGCAGTCCAAGGGGCCGGGGGAGCTCCTACAATGAGCAGTTCTTC	17	TRBV6-6	-	few	TRBJ2-1
CASSQDQGQGCNEQFF	TGTGCCAGCAGCCAAGATCAGGGACAGGGCTGCAATGAGCAGTTCTTC	16	TRBV3-1/TRBV3-2	TRBD1	-	TRBJ2-1
CASSPSPRTAGELFF	TGTGCCAGCAGTCCGTCCCCGAGGACAGCCGGGGAGCTGTTTTTT	15	TRBV27	-	-	TRBJ2-2
CASSLTGTGYEQYF	TGTGCCAGTAGTCTTACCGGGACAGGGTATGAGCAGTACTTC	14	TRBV19	TRBD1	once	TRBJ2-7
CATSDPGRNYGYTF	TGTGCCACCAGTGACCCGGGACGGAACTATGGCTACACCTTC	14	TRBV24-1	-	-	TRBJ1-2
CASSDRRRYSNQPQHF	TGCGCCAGCAGTGATCGCAGGCGCTATAGCAATCAGCCCCAGCATTTT	16	TRBV10-1	-	-	TRBJ1-5
CASSLERTPGGNEQFF	TGTGCCAGCAGCCTAGAGAGGACTCCCGGGGGGAATGAGCAGTTCTTC	16	TRBV11-2	TRBD2	-	TRBJ2-1
CASSPDGNDGREQYF	TGTGCCAGCTCACCAGACGGGAATGACGGTAGGGAGCAGTACTTC	15	TRBV18	-	few	TRBJ2-7
CASTRAGGTGELFF	TGTGCCAGCACGAGGGCAGGGGGAACCGGGGAGCTGTTTTTT	14	TRBV6-5	TRBD1	-	TRBJ2-2
CAWSRHQGKGEKLFF	TGTGCCTGGAGTCGGCATCAGGGGAAAGGAGAAAAACTGTTTTTT	15	TRBV30	-	few	TRBJ1-4
CASSPVGQGVVISNQPQHF	TGTGCCAGCTCACCAGTAGGACAGGGGGTGGTAATTAGCAATCAGCCCCAGCATTTT	19	TRBV18	TRBD1	-	TRBJ1-5
CASSYSRRLGAYEQYF	TGTGCCAGCAGTTACTCGAGGCGGTTAGGGGCCTACGAGCAGTACTTC	16	TRBV6-2/TRBV6-3	-	-	TRBJ2-7
CASSLTNEKLFF	TGTGCCAGCAGTCTCACTAATGAAAAACTGTTTTTT	12	TRBV3-1/TRBV3-2	-	once	TRBJ1-4
CASSRDRGPGSYEQYF	TGCGCCAGCAGCCGGGACAGGGGGCCGGGGAGCTACGAGCAGTACTTC	16	TRBV5-1	TRBD1	-	TRBJ2-7
CSVDSANYGYTF	TGCAGCGTTGACAGCGCTAACTATGGCTACACCTTC	12	TRBV29-1	-	once	TRBJ1-2
CASSLGGRYGYTF	TGTGCCAGCAGCTTAGGGGGGCGGTATGGCTACACCTTC	13	TRBV5-4	-	-	TRBJ1-2
CASFKGGWNTEAFF	TGTGCCAGCTTCAAGGGGGGATGGAACACTGAAGCTTTCTTT	14	TRBV28	-	-	TRBJ1-1
CASSLGTGGIVGYTF	TGCGCCAGCAGCTTGGGAACAGGGGGCATCGTTGGCTACACCTTC	15	TRBV5-1	TRBD1	-	TRBJ1-2
CASSLGMVAGQELFF	TGCGCCAGCAGCTTGGGAATGGTAGCGGGACAGGAGCTGTTTTTT	15	TRBV5-1	TRBD2	-	TRBJ2-2